This T cell receptor (beta chain) is from a study of Graves' ophthalmopathy and Graves' hyperthyroidism. Trimming cost V 7 bases and J 5 bases, with 14 bases left between them. This CDR3 region has 14 residues. Germline V gives CDR1 SEHNR, CDR2 FQNEAQ (reference sequence). Fresh peripheral blood (more than 9 ml) yielded the PBMCs. RNA transcripts were the source from which TCR beta CDR3 regions were amplified. Amplification began with first-round RT-PCR using HTBI primers, then second-round multiplex PCR was performed. TCRdb independently ran MiXCR on the multiplex PCR reads; one entry per CDR3 protein. The sample contains a few hundred thousand distinct CDR3 sequences, about a sixth of which appear only once. This clonotype was observed at least ten times.

The sequencing input was peripheral blood. The chain combines TRBV7-9 with TRBJ2-2, with D unresolved. This clonotype was sampled from an adult woman with stable Graves' hyperthyroidism. CDR3 sequence: CASMGGRLTGELFF. CDR3 coding DNA: TGTGCCAGCATGGGTGGCAGACTGACCGGGGAGCTGTTTTTT. Based on the CDR3 plus reference TRBV7-9 and TRBJ2-2, the full variable domain is DTGVSQNPRHKITKRGQNVTFRCDPISEHNRLYWYRQTLGQGPEFLTYFQNEAQLEKSRLLSDRFSAERPKGSFSTLEIQRTEQGDSAMYLCASMGGRLTGELFFGEGSRLTVL.